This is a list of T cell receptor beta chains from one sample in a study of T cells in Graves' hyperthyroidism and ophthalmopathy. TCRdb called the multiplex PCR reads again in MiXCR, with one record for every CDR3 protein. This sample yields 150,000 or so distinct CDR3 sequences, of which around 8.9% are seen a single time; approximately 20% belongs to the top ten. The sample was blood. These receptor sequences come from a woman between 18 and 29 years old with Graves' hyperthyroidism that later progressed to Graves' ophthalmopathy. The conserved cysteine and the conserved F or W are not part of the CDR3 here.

ASSPPSGAGWSYEQY,TRBV3-1,TRBJ2-7
ASSFLGMNTEAF,TRBV28,TRBJ1-1
ASSQESVSNTEAF,TRBV4-1,TRBJ1-1
SVRLLDREYGTEAF,TRBV29-1,TRBJ1-1
ASKESGRLNEQF,TRBV25-1,TRBJ2-1
ASTPDREQY,TRBV11-2,TRBJ2-7
ASSLERGRPIEKLF,TRBV12-3/TRBV12-4,TRBJ1-4
ASSFPPDNEQF,TRBV5-5,TRBJ2-1
ASSIHNEQF,TRBV19,TRBJ2-1
ASSVQNQETQY,TRBV9,TRBJ2-5
ASSLSPSRLASGANVLT,TRBV7-9,TRBJ2-6
ASSGPMNTEAF,TRBV9,TRBJ1-1
ASTLPGVAF,TRBV19,TRBJ1-1
SAGTATYGYT,TRBV20-1,TRBJ1-2
ASSGNRGSNEKLF,TRBV5-4,TRBJ1-4
ASSLNEEAF,TRBV28,TRBJ1-1
ASSMGTQRNQPQH,TRBV19,TRBJ1-5
AWRPGTNTEAF,TRBV30,TRBJ1-1
ASSQEKFGTRPIGRGYEQY,TRBV3-1,TRBJ2-7
ASSYMVNQPQH,TRBV6-5,TRBJ1-5
ASSLHIRNFLAKNIQY,TRBV28,TRBJ2-4
ASSLATGGDYGYT,TRBV12-3/TRBV12-4,TRBJ1-2
ASRLDSGDKDYGYT,TRBV9,TRBJ1-2
ASSPNRVDKNIQY,TRBV12-3/TRBV12-4,TRBJ2-4
ASSLTGIYGYT,TRBV19,TRBJ1-2
ASSLRGGRYNSPLH,TRBV5-6,TRBJ1-6
AWSGQLNTEAF,TRBV30,TRBJ1-1
AISDNRAHEQY,TRBV10-3,TRBJ2-7
ASSWELYTEAF,TRBV5-1,TRBJ1-1
ASSPSLVAGTGNTIY,TRBV18,TRBJ1-3
ASSQGLSNTGELF,TRBV4-2,TRBJ2-2
ASSPDRGSYNEQF,TRBV7-9,TRBJ2-1
ASSQDSGSNQPQH,TRBV3-1,TRBJ1-5
ASSLKTRIHSYNEQF,TRBV5-8,TRBJ2-1
ASIRGGGSGELF,TRBV3-1,TRBJ2-2
ASREGGRNQPQH,TRBV6-1,TRBJ1-5
ASSPTGWEQY,TRBV7-2,TRBJ2-7
ASISRNRGPDTEAF,TRBV19,TRBJ1-1
ASRNTGGVIYGYT,TRBV6-1,TRBJ1-2
ASGSGTGGNTEAF,TRBV12-5,TRBJ1-1
ASSLTGDPTGELF,TRBV5-1,TRBJ2-2
SARANAGSVHAF,TRBV20-1,TRBJ1-1
SATHRAAYEQY,TRBV20-1,TRBJ2-7
ASGGWDEQY,TRBV12-3/TRBV12-4,TRBJ2-7
ASSLAGHTQY,TRBV5-8,TRBJ2-3
ASSSQGGDIQY,TRBV5-1,TRBJ2-4
ASSVLGNTGELF,TRBV9,TRBJ2-2
ASSYTRDRVFSPLH,TRBV6-6,TRBJ1-6
AWSQGHGYT,TRBV30,TRBJ1-2
ANRTYEQY,TRBV27,TRBJ2-7
ASSQDGTSGHYNEQF,TRBV14,TRBJ2-1
ASSQGRLYYEQY,TRBV14,TRBJ2-7
SARGSAVAF,TRBV20-1,TRBJ1-1
SVWGNQETQY,TRBV29-1,TRBJ2-5
AQGMGNYGYT,TRBV30,TRBJ1-2
ASRPDYSSYNEQF,TRBV7-9,TRBJ2-1
SVGGDREAF,TRBV29-1,TRBJ1-1